The 9 T cell receptor beta chains in this list originate from one sample, sequenced in a study of OX40 agonist ivuxolimab in advanced cancers. The table came from immunoSEQ multiplex PCR; TCRdb's copy has only in-frame clones and leaves some out. The sample contains 50,000 to 80,000 clones, approximately 90% of which appear only once. The sample was CD4+ or CD8+ T cells sorted from blood, taken in a trial of the OX40 agonist ivuxolimab. The receptors come from an adult with an advanced solid tumor such as melanoma, head and neck, liver or kidney cancer.

V gene TRBV19 combines with J gene TRBJ2-1, with TRBD1 as a possible D gene (6 bases). The CDR3 has 15 residues. Per the germline V gene, CDR1 is LNHDA and CDR2 is SQIVND (reference sequence). The germline V and J ends were trimmed by 6 bases and 5 bases, with 17 bases remaining between them. The CDR3 loop reads CASRTGTPLNNEQFF. Written as DNA, the CDR3 is TGTGCCAGTAGGACCGGGACACCGCTGAACAATGAGCAGTTCTTC.

V usage is TRBV19 and J usage is TRBJ1-5, with 8 nucleotides matching TRBD1. V shed 4 bases, J shed 4 bases, and the junction held 9 bases outside the gene matches. Germline-derived CDR1 and CDR2 are LNHDA and SQIVND (reference sequence). The CDR3 is made up of 16 amino acids. CDR3: CASSRPRTGPNQPQHF. CDR3 nucleotide sequence: TGTGCCAGTAGTAGGCCCAGGACAGGGCCGAATCAGCCCCAGCATTTT. The whole variable domain, filled in from reference TRBV19 and TRBJ1-5, reads DGGITQSPKYLFRKEGQNVTLSCEQNLNHDAMYWYRQDPGQGLRLIYYSQIVNDFQKGDIAEGYSVSREKKESFPLTVTSAQKNPTAFYLCASSRPRTGPNQPQHFGDGTRLSIL.

The V call is TRBV11-3, the J call TRBJ2-2; D unclear. The germline gives CDR1 SGHNT, CDR2 YENEEA. The V gene lost 4 bases and the J gene lost 4 bases, with 13 bases spanning the gap. The CDR3 is 15 amino acids. In DNA, the CDR3 is TGTGCCAGCAGCTCCCGGACGACGGGCACCGGGGAGCTGTTTTTT. Protein product: CASSSRTTGTGELFF.

The chain joins TRBV7-9 to TRBJ1-2; the match to TRBD1 covers 9 bases. Germline CDR1 and CDR2: SEHNR and FQNEAQ (reference sequence). V was pared by 2 bases and J by 7 bases, with 11 bases of the junction left unmatched. CDR3 length equals 16 residues. The CDR3 is CASSLSSGTGRGGYTF. The CDR3 nucleotides are TGTGCCAGCAGCTTATCCTCCGGGACAGGGAGGGGTGGCTACACCTTC. The variable domain in full, completed from reference TRBV7-9 and TRBJ1-2, reads DTGVSQNPRHKITKRGQNVTFRCDPISEHNRLYWYRQTLGQGPEFLTYFQNEAQLEKSRLLSDRFSAERPKGSFSTLEIQRTEQGDSAMYLCASSLSSGTGRGGYTFGSGTRLTVV.

V usage is TRBV7-8 and J usage is TRBJ2-7, with TRBD1 matching 9 bases. After removal of 1 base from V and 0 bases from J, the junction contained 4 bases not matched to a gene. CDR1 SGHVS and CDR2 FQNEAQ come from the germline V gene. CDR3 size: 16 residues. Here the CDR3 reads CASSLGAGQGSYEQYF. The DNA of the CDR3 is TGTGCCAGCAGCTTAGGAGCGGGACAGGGCTCCTACGAGCAGTACTTC.

The V call is TRBV30, the J call TRBJ1-2; the match to TRBD1 covers 10 bases. Germline V gene sequence: CDR1 GTSNPN, CDR2 SVGIG (reference sequence). The CDR3 length is 15 residues. V shed 3 bases and J 6 bases; nucleotides not matched to a gene: 10. In DNA, the CDR3 is TGTGCCTGGAGACCAAGACAGGGGGCGGTTGATGGCTACACCTTC. Amino acids: CAWRPRQGAVDGYTF.

This sequence joins TRBV7-9 and TRBJ2-5; D possibly corresponds to TRBD1 (7 bases). Germline-derived CDR1 and CDR2 are SEHNR and FQNEAQ (reference sequence). Trimming removed 5 bases from V and 1 base from J, with 17 bases in between. This CDR3 contains 16 residues. The CDR3: CASSPEGAVSQETQYF. CDR3 nucleotides: TGTGCCAGCAGCCCGGAGGGGGCCGTATCCCAAGAGACCCAGTACTTC.

This chain links TRBV19 with TRBJ2-1, with TRBD2 matching over 14 bases. The trim removed 4 bases at V and 6 bases at J, leaving 11 bases unmatched. The CDR3 runs to 18 residues. Germline values: CDR1 LNHDA, CDR2 SQIVND (reference sequence). DNA for the CDR3: TGTGCCAGTAGTACCCGACTAGCGGGAGGGGAAGTCAGCAATGAGCAGTTCTTC. Protein: CASSTRLAGGEVSNEQFF.

V gene TRBV11-2 combines with J gene TRBJ1-5; 7 bases match TRBD1. Germline CDR1 reads SGHAT; CDR2 reads FQNNGV. This CDR3 has 15 residues. V lost 4 bases, J lost 0 bases, and 3 bases stayed unmatched. The CDR3 nucleotides read TGTGCCAGCAGCTCGAACAGGGGTAGCAATCAGCCCCAGCATTTT. Protein sequence: CASSSNRGSNQPQHF.